The text below deals with one T cell receptor beta chain. These data come from a study of blood T cell repertoires in COVID-19. Study-level background: T cells, B-cell-depleted T cells, or PBMCs provided the cDNA or gDNA that served as material.

Method: immunoSEQ multiplex PCR; TCRdb's copy keeps in-frame clones and lacks some. The sample has 100,000 to 130,000 clones, roughly nine tenths seen once. The CDR3 is made up of 15 amino acids. Input material: peripheral blood. This clonotype was sampled from a man in his forties with active or convalescent COVID-19. The rearrangement uses TRBV21-1 and TRBJ1-1; the table assigns TRBD1, which was not confirmed against the DNA. TRBV21-1 is recorded as a pseudogene. This chain's CDR3 is CASSAPGQGNTEAFF. CDR3 nucleotides: TGTGCCAGCAGCGCTCCGGGACAGGGGAACACTGAAGCTTTCTTT.